Listed below are T cell receptor beta chains from one sample, sequenced in a study of cytomegalovirus exposure and HLA in healthy donors. Sequencing used immunoSEQ multiplex PCR; TCRdb keeps in-frame clones, though not all of them. This table holds 130,000 to 150,000 clones, about 80% found once. Sample: PBMCs. Receptors originate from a man aged 35-49 years in good health and CMV-seropositive. Each CDR3 is given with its conserved first and last residue.

j_call v_call cdr3_length cdr3_aa
TRBJ2-1 TRBV12-5 24 CASGFPYRDFLRTSGSESYNEQFF
TRBJ2-3 TRBV9 15 CASSIGQGWADTQYF
TRBJ2-1 TRBV18 14 CASSRREAYNEQFF
TRBJ2-1 TRBV6-5 12 CASSYAGNEQFF
TRBJ2-1 TRBV5-1 17 CASSARTLAGGINEQFF
TRBJ2-7 TRBV10-3 14 CAISETGGGYEQYF
TRBJ1-5 TRBV30 15 CAWSEGNLRFQPQHF
TRBJ2-5 TRBV7-6 16 CASSSSSTGERKTQYF
TRBJ2-7 TRBV4-3 15 CASSQVRGLYYEQYF
TRBJ2-1 TRBV5-1 17 CASSRVAASGQLNEQFF
TRBJ2-1 TRBV5-1 16 CASRTSYGKSYNEQFF
TRBJ2-7 TRBV6-1 14 CASTGQGSSYEQYF
TRBJ2-4 TRBV11-2 14 CASSARRDLNIQYF
TRBJ2-7 TRBV5-8 17 CASNQYAYRDSTYEQYF
TRBJ2-7 TRBV13 14 CASSRSGGSYEQYF
TRBJ2-2 TRBV5-4 16 CASSPRLAGGSGELFF